The present T cell receptor (beta chain) was sequenced within a study of blood T cells in healthy people across ages. This clonotype was seen a single time. A much larger clonotype is one base distant, so this may be a read error. Germline CDR1 LGHNA, CDR2 YNFKEQ. The CDR3 contains 13 residues. V lost 0 bases to trimming and J lost 2 bases, with 4 bases between them. A second PCR, run for about 7 to 11 cycles, used a sample-barcoded 5' primer plus a J-beta primer mix. The yield of each sample was at least 3 million CDR3-containing paired-end reads. TCRdb reprocessed the 5' RACE reads with MiXCR, giving one entry per CDR3 protein. The table shows 590,000 or so distinct CDR3 sequences, with around 31% occurring only once.

The chain combines TRBV4-2 with TRBJ1-2; D ambiguous. Sequencing used blood. This TCR was sampled from a woman older than 75 in good health. DNA for the CDR3: TGTGCCAGCAGCCAAGAACAGAACTATGGCTACACCTTC. Its translation: CASSQEQNYGYTF.